This TCR beta chain was sequenced during a study of CD8 T cells in Susac syndrome. The CDR3 has 18 residues. V lost 4 bases to trimming and J lost 3 bases; unmatched junction nucleotides: 14. The V gene's germline CDR1 is SGHTA and CDR2 FQGTGA. With random hexamers, reverse transcription was performed on roughly 0.5 to 1 ug of RNA. One entry per CDR3 protein, called by TCRdb with MiXCR from the immunoSEQ multiplex PCR reads. The sample records about 180,000 distinct CDR3 sequences, approximately 93% being singletons. The rearrangement links TRBV7-3 to TRBJ2-7, with 11 nucleotides matching TRBD1. This receptor was obtained from a human donor with multiple sclerosis. The sample consisted of CD4+ T cells from PBMCs. The CDR3 protein is CASSSPFCAGQGVYEQYF. DNA for the CDR3: TGTGCCAGCAGCTCCCCGTTTTGTGCGGGACAGGGGGTCTACGAGCAGTACTTC.